This TCR beta chain was sequenced during a study of response to subunit inactivated influenza vaccine. A single record per CDR3 protein comes from TCRdb applying MiXCR to the RT-PCR reads. The sample contains hundreds of thousands of distinct CDR3 sequences, less than 10% of which appear only once. For this clonotype: The antigen is unknown. This may be a read error, as it is one base from a much larger clone.

The germline CDR1 and CDR2 sequences are KGHSH and LQKENI. The CDR3 consists of 13 residues. Overall study findings and caveats: The authors proposed limited new T cell recruitment per seasonal influenza vaccination.

The chain links TRBV18 to TRBJ2-3; D unclear. The clonotype originates from a man in his fifties or sixties who received an inactivated influenza vaccine. Specimen: PBMCs from blood, collected around 25 months after vaccination. CDR3 bases: TGTGCCGGCTCACCCCCCCGCACAGATACGCAGTATTTT. Amino acids: CAGSPPRTDTQYF. The full variable domain, with the rest looked up from reference TRBV18 and TRBJ2-3, is NAGVMQNPRHLVRRRGQEARLRCSPMKGHSHVYWYRQLPEEGLKFMVYLQKENIIDESGMPKERFSAEFPKEGPSILRIQQVVRGDSAAYFCAGSPPRTDTQYFGPGTRLTVL.